This T cell receptor (beta chain) was sequenced in a study of blood T cell repertoires in COVID-19. Background on the study: T cells, B-cell-depleted T cells, or PBMCs supplied cDNA or gDNA.

How the authors handled the data: The assay estimated nucleated cells by amplifying reference gene primers. The repertoire was sequenced with immunoSEQ multiplex PCR; TCRdb's copy has only in-frame clones and lacks some. From that table come the V and J calls and clone size; the DNA was used to work out D and trimming. The sample carries a few hundred thousand clones, roughly 90% recorded once. What was sequenced was peripheral blood. This TCR derives from a man between 18 and 35 years old who had recovered from COVID-19.

CDR3 nucleotides: TGTGCCAGCAGCTTAGTCGGGACAGACCAAGAGACCCAGTACTTC. Protein product: CASSLVGTDQETQYF. The V gene is TRBV11-1, the J gene TRBJ2-5; 7 nucleotides agree with TRBD1. Trimming removed 1 base from V and 0 bases from J; junction bases left unmatched: 2. The germline CDR1 and CDR2 sequences are SGHAT and FQDESV (reference sequence). The CDR3 is 15 residues long.